This TCR beta chain stems from a study of OX40 agonist ivuxolimab in advanced cancers. Whole-study findings and limits: Partial responders at 0.1-3.0 mg/kg showed near-lowest clonal expansion. More expanded clones were seen, on average, in CD8+ T cells than in CD4+.

Some clones are missing from TCRdb's copy, which holds only in-frame ones; the method was immunoSEQ multiplex PCR. This sample has some 41,000 clones, with just under 90% found just once. As regards this clone: Its antigen is currently unknown.

The study sampled blood at baseline, cycle 4 day 1, and cycle 7 day 1. Trimming removed 4 bases from V and 7 bases from J, with 17 bases in between. Germline V lookup: CDR1 SGHNT, CDR2 YYREEE (reference sequence). The CDR3 consists of 14 residues. This specimen consisted of CD4+ or CD8+ T cells sorted from blood, obtained in a trial of the OX40 agonist ivuxolimab. The chain employs TRBV5-4 and TRBJ1-2; tentative D call: TRBD1 (6 bases). The receptor comes from an adult with an advanced solid tumor such as melanoma, head and neck, liver or kidney cancer. The DNA for the CDR3 is TGTGCCAGCAGCCAACGACAGGTCTCTCGTGGCTACACCTTC. This translates into CASSQRQVSRGYTF.